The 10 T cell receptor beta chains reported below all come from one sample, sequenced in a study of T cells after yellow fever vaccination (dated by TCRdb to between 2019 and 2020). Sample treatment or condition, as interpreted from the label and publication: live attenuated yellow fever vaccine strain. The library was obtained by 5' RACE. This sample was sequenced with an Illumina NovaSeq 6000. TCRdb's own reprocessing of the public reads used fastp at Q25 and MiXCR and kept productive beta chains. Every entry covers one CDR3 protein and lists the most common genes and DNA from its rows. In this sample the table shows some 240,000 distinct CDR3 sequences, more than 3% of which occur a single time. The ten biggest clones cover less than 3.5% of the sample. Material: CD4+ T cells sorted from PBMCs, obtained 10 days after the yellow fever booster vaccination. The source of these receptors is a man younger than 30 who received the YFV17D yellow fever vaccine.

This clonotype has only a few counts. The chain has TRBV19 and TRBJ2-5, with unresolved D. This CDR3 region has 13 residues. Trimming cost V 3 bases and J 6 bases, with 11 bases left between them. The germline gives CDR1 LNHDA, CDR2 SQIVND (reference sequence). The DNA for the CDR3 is TGTGCCAGTAGTATCGGCGCTGGACAGACCCAGTACTTC. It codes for CASSIGAGQTQYF.

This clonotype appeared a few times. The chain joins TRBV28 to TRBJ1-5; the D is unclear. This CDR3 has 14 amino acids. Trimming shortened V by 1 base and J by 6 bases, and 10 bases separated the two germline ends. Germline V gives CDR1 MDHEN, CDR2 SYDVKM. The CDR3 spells CASSLSPSSQPQHF. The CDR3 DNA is TGTGCCAGCAGTTTATCTCCCTCCAGTCAGCCCCAGCATTTT. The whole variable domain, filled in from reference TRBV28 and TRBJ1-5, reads DVKVTQSSRYLVKRTGEKVFLECVQDMDHENMFWYRQDPGLGLRLIYFSYDVKMKEKGDIPEGYSVSREKKERFSLILESASTNQTSMYLCASSLSPSSQPQHFGDGTRLSIL.

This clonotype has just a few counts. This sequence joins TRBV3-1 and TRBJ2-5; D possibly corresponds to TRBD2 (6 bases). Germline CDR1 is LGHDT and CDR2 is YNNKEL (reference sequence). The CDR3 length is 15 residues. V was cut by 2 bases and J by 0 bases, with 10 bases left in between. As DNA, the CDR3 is TGTGCCAGCAGCCAACAACGGGGGTACCAAGAGACCCAGTACTTC. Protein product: CASSQQRGYQETQYF.

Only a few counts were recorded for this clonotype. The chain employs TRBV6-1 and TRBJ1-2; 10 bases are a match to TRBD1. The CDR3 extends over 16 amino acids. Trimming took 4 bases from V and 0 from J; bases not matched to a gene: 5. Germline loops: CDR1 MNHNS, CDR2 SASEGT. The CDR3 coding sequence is TGTGCCAGCAGTGCGCTAGGGACAGGGGCTAACTATGGCTACACCTTC. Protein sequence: CASSALGTGANYGYTF.

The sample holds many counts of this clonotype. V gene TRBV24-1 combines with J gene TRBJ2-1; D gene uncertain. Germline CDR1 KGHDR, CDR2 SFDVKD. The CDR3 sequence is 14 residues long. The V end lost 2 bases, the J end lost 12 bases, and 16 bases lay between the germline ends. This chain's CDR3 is CATSDSPSLWTQFF. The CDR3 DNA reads TGTGCCACCAGTGATTCCCCGAGTTTATGGACGCAGTTCTTC.

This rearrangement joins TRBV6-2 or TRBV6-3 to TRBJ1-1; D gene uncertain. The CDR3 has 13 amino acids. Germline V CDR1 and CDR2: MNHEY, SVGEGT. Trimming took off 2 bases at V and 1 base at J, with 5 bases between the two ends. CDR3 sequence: CASSYPGNTEAFF. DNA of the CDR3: TGTGCCAGCAGTTACCCGGGGAACACTGAAGCTTTCTTT.

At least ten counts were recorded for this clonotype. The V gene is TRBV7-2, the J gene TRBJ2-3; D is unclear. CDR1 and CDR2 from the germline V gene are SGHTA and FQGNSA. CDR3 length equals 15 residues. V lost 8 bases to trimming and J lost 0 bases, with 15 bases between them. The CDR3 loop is CASAMAATSTDTQYF. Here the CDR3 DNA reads TGTGCCAGCGCAATGGCGGCTACTAGCACAGATACGCAGTATTTT.

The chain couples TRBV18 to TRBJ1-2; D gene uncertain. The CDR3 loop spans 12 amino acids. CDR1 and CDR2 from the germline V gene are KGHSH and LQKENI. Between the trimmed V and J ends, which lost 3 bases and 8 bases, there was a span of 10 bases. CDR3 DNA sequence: TGTGCCAGCTCACCCCTTGACGGGGGCTACACCTTC. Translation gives CASSPLDGGYTF.

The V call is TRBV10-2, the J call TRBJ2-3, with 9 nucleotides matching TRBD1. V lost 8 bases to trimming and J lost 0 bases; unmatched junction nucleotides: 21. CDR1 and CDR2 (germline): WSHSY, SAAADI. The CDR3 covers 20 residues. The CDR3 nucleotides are TGCGCCAGCCCACGCTTTAAACCGGGACAGGGAGTAGTCAGCACAGATACGCAGTATTTT. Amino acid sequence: CASPRFKPGQGVVSTDTQYF.

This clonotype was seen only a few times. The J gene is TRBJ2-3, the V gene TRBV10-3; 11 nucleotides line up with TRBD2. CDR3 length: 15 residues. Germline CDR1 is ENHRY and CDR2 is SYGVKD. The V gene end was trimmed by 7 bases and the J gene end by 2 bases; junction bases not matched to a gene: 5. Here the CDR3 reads CAITGTSGYTDTQYF. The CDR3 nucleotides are TGTGCCATCACCGGGACTAGCGGTTACACAGATACGCAGTATTTT.